The next 14 T cell receptor beta chains were all read from a single sample in a study of OX40 agonist ivuxolimab in advanced cancers. Measured with immunoSEQ multiplex PCR; TCRdb has only the in-frame clones, and not every one. The sample carries 50,000 to 60,000 clones, about nine tenths recorded once. The starting material was CD4+ or CD8+ T cells sorted from blood, obtained in a trial of the OX40 agonist ivuxolimab. The receptors were sampled from an adult with an advanced solid tumor such as melanoma, head and neck, liver or kidney cancer.

The rearrangement joins TRBV19 to TRBJ1-5; D possibly corresponds to TRBD1 (6 bases). From germline, CDR1 is LNHDA and CDR2 SQIVND (reference sequence). V lost 9 bases and J lost 4, with 16 bases in between. This CDR3 has 14 amino acids. The DNA for the CDR3 is TGTGCCAGCAAACAGGGAGTGGAGAATCAGCCCCAGCATTTT. It translates to CASKQGVENQPQHF. Filled out from reference TRBV19 and TRBJ1-5, the complete variable domain reads DGGITQSPKYLFRKEGQNVTLSCEQNLNHDAMYWYRQDPGQGLRLIYYSQIVNDFQKGDIAEGYSVSREKKESFPLTVTSAQKNPTAFYLCASKQGVENQPQHFGDGTRLSIL.

This clone was recorded a few times. The rearrangement links TRBV5-8 to TRBJ1-5; D is ambiguous. Germline-derived CDR1 and CDR2 are SGHTS and YDEGEE. The length of the CDR3 is 12 residues. V lost 7 bases and J 3 bases, leaving 8 bases between the germline ends. The CDR3 reads CASQHFNQPQHF. The CDR3, as DNA: TGTGCCAGCCAGCACTTCAATCAGCCCCAGCATTTT.

This chain joins TRBV9 and TRBJ1-2; 8 bases line up with TRBD1. V gave up 3 bases and J gave up 4 bases; unmatched junction bases: 17. CDR1 is SGDLS, CDR2 YYNGEE, per germline. CDR3 length equals 18 residues. The CDR3: CASSGVRTGRLSLYGYTF. CDR3 bases: TGTGCCAGCAGCGGGGTTCGGACAGGGAGACTTTCCCTCTATGGCTACACCTTC.

The chain has TRBV5-8 and TRBJ1-4; 10 bases line up with TRBD1. CDR1 is SGHTS and CDR2 is YDEGEE in the germline V gene. The CDR3 covers 16 residues. Germline trimming cut 0 bases from V and 5 bases from J; bases unmatched to any gene: 4. CDR3: CASSLALGQGNEKLFF. The DNA for the CDR3 is TGTGCCAGCAGCTTGGCCCTGGGACAGGGGAATGAAAAACTGTTTTTT.

This clone was detected only once. This rearrangement joins TRBV28 to TRBJ2-2; 9 bases match TRBD1. The CDR3 has 15 residues. The V and J ends lost 8 bases and 4 bases, in that order; junction bases with no gene match: 8. The germline gives CDR1 MDHEN, CDR2 SYDVKM. CDR3 loop: CASLIRTGATGELFF. In DNA form, the CDR3 reads TGTGCCAGCCTTATTAGGACAGGGGCCACCGGGGAGCTGTTTTTT. The whole variable domain, filled in from reference TRBV28 and TRBJ2-2, reads DVKVTQSSRYLVKRTGEKVFLECVQDMDHENMFWYRQDPGLGLRLIYFSYDVKMKEKGDIPEGYSVSREKKERFSLILESASTNQTSMYLCASLIRTGATGELFFGEGSRLTVL.

The chain carries TRBV9 and TRBJ2-3; no reliable D call. The CDR3 is 15 amino acids. The V and J ends lost 0 bases and 2 bases respectively, with 10 bases between them. From germline, CDR1 is SGDLS and CDR2 YYNGEE. This CDR3 reads CASSVVPDATDTQYF. The CDR3 DNA is TGTGCCAGCAGCGTAGTCCCGGATGCCACAGATACGCAGTATTTT.

This chain links TRBV30 with TRBJ2-7, with 7 bases matching TRBD2. Trimming took 1 base from V and 4 from J; bases not matched to a gene: 10. Germline CDR1 is GTSNPN and CDR2 is SVGIG (reference sequence). This CDR3 contains 15 residues. CDR3 coding DNA: TGTGCCTGGAGTGGGGGGGAGGGGAGTCGGTACGAGCAGTACTTC. Its translation: CAWSGGEGSRYEQYF.

In this sample, this clone turned up a few times. Sequence at one end of the junction differs from germline and may be a read error. The J gene is TRBJ1-5, the V gene TRBV2, with 8 bases that match TRBD1. The CDR3 length is 13 residues. Germline CDR1 reads SNHLY; CDR2 reads FYNNEI. CDR3 sequence (DNA): TGTGCCAGCAGGGGGACAGGCAAACAGCCCCAGCATTTT. Protein sequence: CASRGTGKQPQHF.

V gene TRBV5-8 combines with J gene TRBJ2-7; TRBD2 agrees at 12 bases. V trimming: 0 bases; J trimming: 5 bases; junction bases outside the gene matches: 3. Germline lookup yields CDR1 SGHTS and CDR2 YDEGEE. The CDR3 has 15 amino acids. The CDR3, as DNA: TGTGCCAGCAGCTTGGGGACTAGCGGGACTGACGAGCAGTACTTC. Its translation is CASSLGTSGTDEQYF.

The rearrangement uses TRBV18 and TRBJ1-5; weak D call: TRBD1 (6 bases). V was cut by 4 bases and J by 2 bases, with 12 bases left in between. The germline V gene encodes CDR1 KGHSH and CDR2 LQKENI. The length of the CDR3 is 15 residues. As DNA, the CDR3 is TGTGCCAGCTCACTACAGGGTTTTGGCAATCAGCCCCAGCATTTT. Its translation: CASSLQGFGNQPQHF.

The CDR3 sequence is CASSQEWRPTETQYF. CDR3 DNA sequence: TGCGCCAGCAGCCAAGAATGGAGGCCAACAGAGACCCAGTACTTC. The chain employs TRBV4-1 and TRBJ2-5; possibly TRBD2 for D (5 bases). CDR3 length equals 15 residues. From germline, CDR1 is MGHRA and CDR2 YSYEKL. Between the trimmed V and J ends, which lost 0 bases and 4 bases, there was a span of 12 bases.

The chain uses TRBV4-1 and TRBJ2-6; 7 bases align to TRBD2. The CDR3 consists of 17 residues. The germline CDR1 and CDR2 sequences are MGHRA and YSYEKL. V dropped 4 bases and J dropped 2; count of bases not matched to a gene: 8. The CDR3 bases are TGCGCCAGCAGCCCAAGATCGGGGACTACTGGGGCCAACGTCCTGACTTTC. It yields the protein CASSPRSGTTGANVLTF.

The genes are TRBV2 and TRBJ2-1; 8 nucleotides align to TRBD2. CDR3 length: 14 amino acids. CDR1 is SNHLY, CDR2 FYNNEI, per germline. With V trimmed by 7 bases and J by 2 bases, 4 bases remained unmatched. The CDR3 coding sequence is TGTGCCAGCACGGGGGGGGGCCCCTACAATGAGCAGTTCTTC. Protein product: CASTGGGPYNEQFF.

CDR3 amino acids: CASSDTGVWGYTF. The CDR3 DNA sequence: TGTGCCAGTAGCGACACAGGGGTCTGGGGCTACACCTTC. This chain joins TRBV19 and TRBJ1-2; 7 bases align to TRBD1. The CDR3 loop spans 13 amino acids. Germline CDR1 is LNHDA and CDR2 is SQIVND (reference sequence). Germline trimming cut 6 bases from V and 8 bases from J; bases unmatched to any gene: 9.